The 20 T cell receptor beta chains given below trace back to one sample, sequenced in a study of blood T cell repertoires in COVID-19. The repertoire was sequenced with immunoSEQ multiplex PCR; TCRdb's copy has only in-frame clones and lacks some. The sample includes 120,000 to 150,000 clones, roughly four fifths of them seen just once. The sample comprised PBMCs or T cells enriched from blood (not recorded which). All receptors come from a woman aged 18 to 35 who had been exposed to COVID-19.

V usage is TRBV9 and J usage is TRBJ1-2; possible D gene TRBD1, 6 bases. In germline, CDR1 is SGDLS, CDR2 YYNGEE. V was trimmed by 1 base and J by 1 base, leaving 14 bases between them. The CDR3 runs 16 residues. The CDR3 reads CASSVLQGPVNYGYTF. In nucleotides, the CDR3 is TGTGCCAGCAGCGTACTTCAGGGGCCCGTTAACTATGGCTACACCTTC.

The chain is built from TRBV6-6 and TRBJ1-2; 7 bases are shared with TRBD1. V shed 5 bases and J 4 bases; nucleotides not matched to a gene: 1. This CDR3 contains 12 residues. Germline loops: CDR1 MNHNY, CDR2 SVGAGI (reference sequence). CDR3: CASSGDSYGYTF. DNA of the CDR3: TGTGCCAGCAGTGGGGACAGCTATGGCTACACCTTC.

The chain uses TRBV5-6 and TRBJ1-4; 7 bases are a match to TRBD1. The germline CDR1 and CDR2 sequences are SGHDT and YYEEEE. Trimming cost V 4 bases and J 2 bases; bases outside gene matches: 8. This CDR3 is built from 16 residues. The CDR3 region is CASSAAGTATNEKLFF. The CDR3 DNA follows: TGTGCCAGCAGCGCCGCCGGGACAGCCACTAATGAAAAACTGTTTTTT.

For the CDR3, the DNA is TGTGCCAGCAGTCAACTAGCGGGAGGAAGCGAGCAGTACTTC. Protein: CASSQLAGGSEQYF. The V and J genes are TRBV7-9 and TRBJ2-7, with TRBD2 identical over 12 bases. This CDR3 is 14 amino acids long. Germline V CDR1 and CDR2: SEHNR, FQNEAQ (reference sequence). The J segment lost 6 bases and the V segment lost 6 bases, leaving 6 bases of the junction unmatched.

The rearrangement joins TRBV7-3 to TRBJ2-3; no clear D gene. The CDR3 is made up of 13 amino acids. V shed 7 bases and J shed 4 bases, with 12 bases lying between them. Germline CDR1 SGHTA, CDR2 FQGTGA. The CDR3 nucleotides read TGTGCCAGCAATTATGGCCCCCCAGATACGCAGTATTTT. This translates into CASNYGPPDTQYF.

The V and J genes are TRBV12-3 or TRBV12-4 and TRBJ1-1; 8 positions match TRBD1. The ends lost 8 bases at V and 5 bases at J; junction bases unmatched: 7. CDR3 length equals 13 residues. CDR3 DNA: TGTGCCAGCCGGGGACAGGTAGGGACTGAAGCTTTCTTT. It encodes CASRGQVGTEAFF.

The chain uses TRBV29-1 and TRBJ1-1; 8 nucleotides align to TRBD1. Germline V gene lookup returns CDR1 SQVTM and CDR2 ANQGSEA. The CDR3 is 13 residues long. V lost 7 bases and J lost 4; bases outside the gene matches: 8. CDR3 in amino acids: CSALGQEGTEAFF. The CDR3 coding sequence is TGCAGCGCCCTGGGACAGGAGGGCACTGAAGCTTTCTTT.

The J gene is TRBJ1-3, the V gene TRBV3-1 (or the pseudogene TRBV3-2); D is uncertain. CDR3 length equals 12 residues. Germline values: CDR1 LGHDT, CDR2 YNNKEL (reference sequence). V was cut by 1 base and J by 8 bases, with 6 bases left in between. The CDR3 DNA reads TGTGCCAGCAGCCAAGTTCAGGACACCATATATTTT. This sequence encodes CASSQVQDTIYF.

CDR3 nucleotides: TGTGCCAGCAGCGTTGGAGGCTCAGGGGTCTATGGCTACACCTTC. Its translation: CASSVGGSGVYGYTF. V usage is TRBV7-2 and J usage is TRBJ1-2; D might be TRBD1 (6 bases). Germline CDR1 and CDR2: SGHTA and FQGNSA. The V gene lost 5 bases and the J gene lost 4 bases, with 17 bases spanning the gap. This CDR3 is 15 amino acids long.

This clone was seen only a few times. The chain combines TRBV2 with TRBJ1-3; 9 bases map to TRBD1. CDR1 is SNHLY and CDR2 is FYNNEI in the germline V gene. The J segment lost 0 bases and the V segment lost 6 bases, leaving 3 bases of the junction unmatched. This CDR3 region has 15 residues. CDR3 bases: TGTGCCAGCAGGGGACAGGGAGTCTCTGGAAACACCATATATTTT. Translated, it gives CASRGQGVSGNTIYF.

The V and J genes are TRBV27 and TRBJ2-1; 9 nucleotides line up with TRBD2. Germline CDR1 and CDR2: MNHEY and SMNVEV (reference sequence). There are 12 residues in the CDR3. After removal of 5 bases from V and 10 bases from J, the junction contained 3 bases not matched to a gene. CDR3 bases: TGTGCCAGCAGTCACGGACTAGCGGAGCAGTTCTTC. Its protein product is CASSHGLAEQFF.

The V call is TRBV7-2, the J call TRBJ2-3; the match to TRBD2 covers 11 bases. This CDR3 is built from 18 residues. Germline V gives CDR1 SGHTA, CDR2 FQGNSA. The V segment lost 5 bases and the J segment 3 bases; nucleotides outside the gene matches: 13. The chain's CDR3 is CASSPFSGRGQATDTQYF. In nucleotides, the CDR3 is TGTGCCAGCAGCCCGTTTAGCGGGAGGGGCCAAGCAACAGATACGCAGTATTTT.

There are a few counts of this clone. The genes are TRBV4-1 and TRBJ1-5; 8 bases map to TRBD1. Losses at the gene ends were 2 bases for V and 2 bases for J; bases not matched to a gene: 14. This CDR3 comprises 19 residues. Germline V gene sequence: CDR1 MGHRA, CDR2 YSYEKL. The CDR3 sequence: CASSQSVLSRGRGNQPQHF. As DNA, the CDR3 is TGCGCCAGCAGCCAATCGGTCCTTAGCAGGGGGCGAGGCAATCAGCCCCAGCATTTT.

In DNA form, the CDR3 reads TGTGCTAGTGGGAGGACTCTTTTAGACGAGCAGTTCTTC. Amino acid sequence: CASGRTLLDEQFF. The rearrangement links TRBV12-5 to TRBJ2-1; tentatively, D is TRBD2 (5 bases). Trimming removed 6 bases at V and 10 bases at J, with 16 bases between. Germline V gene lookup returns CDR1 LGHNT and CDR2 FRNRAP. This CDR3 contains 13 residues.

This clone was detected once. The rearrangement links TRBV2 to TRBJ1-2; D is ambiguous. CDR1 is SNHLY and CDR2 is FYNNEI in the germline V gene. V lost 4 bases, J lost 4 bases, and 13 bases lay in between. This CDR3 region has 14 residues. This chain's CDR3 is CASSGGSAGYGYTF. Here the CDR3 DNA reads TGTGCCAGCAGTGGGGGTAGCGCAGGCTATGGCTACACCTTC. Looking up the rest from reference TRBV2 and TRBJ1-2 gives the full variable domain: EPEVTQTPSHQVTQMGQEVILRCVPISNHLYFYWYRQILGQKVEFLVSFYNNEISEKSEIFDDQFSVERPDGSNFTLKIRSTKLEDSAMYFCASSGGSAGYGYTFGSGTRLTVV.

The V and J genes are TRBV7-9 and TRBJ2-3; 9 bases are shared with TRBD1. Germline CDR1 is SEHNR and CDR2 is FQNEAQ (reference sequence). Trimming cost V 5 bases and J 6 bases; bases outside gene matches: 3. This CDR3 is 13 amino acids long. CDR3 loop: CASSTGGADTQYF. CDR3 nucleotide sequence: TGTGCCAGCAGCACAGGGGGCGCGGATACGCAGTATTTT.

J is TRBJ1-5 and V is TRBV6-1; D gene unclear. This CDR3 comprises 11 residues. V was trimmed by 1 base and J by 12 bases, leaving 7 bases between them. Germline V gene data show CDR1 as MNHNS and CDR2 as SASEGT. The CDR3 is CASSEGVHQHF. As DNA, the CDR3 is TGTGCCAGCAGTGAAGGAGTGCACCAGCATTTT.

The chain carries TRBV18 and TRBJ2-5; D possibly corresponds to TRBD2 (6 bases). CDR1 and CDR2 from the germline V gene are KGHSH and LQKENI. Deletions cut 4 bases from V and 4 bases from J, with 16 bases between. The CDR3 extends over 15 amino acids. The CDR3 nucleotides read TGTGCCAGCTCACATGGTAGCGGAGGGGTAGAGACCCAGTACTTC. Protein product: CASSHGSGGVETQYF.

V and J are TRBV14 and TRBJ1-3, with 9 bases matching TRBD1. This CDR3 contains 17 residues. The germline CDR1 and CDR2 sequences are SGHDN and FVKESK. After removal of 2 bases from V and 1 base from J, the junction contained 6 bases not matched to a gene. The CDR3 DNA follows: TGTGCCAGCAGCCAACCTACAGGGGGCAGGTCTGGAAACACCATATATTTT. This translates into CASSQPTGGRSGNTIYF.

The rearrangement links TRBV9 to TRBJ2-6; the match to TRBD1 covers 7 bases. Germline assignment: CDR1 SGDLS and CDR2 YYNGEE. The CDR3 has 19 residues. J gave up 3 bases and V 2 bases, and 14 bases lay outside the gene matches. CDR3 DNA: TGTGCCAGCAGCGTCGAGGGGGCCATTCGCGGAAGTGGGGCCAACGTCCTGACTTTC. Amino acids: CASSVEGAIRGSGANVLTF.